These 7 T cell receptor beta chains were all obtained from the same sample, sequenced in a study of cytomegalovirus exposure and HLA in healthy donors. The study ran its PCR with 60 Vbeta and 13 Jbeta primers. Data came from immunoSEQ multiplex PCR; TCRdb stores just in-frame clones and leaves some out. Its table records 200,000 to 250,000 clones. Sequenced input: PBMCs. The receptors were gathered from a woman aged 25-40 years in good health and CMV-seropositive.

The chain employs TRBV28 and TRBJ2-7; D gene ambiguous. The V and J ends lost 5 bases and 0 bases respectively, with 17 bases between them. This CDR3 is built from 16 residues. Germline V CDR1 and CDR2: MDHEN, SYDVKM. CDR3 residues: CASSHTRSTRSYEQYF. The CDR3 DNA reads TGTGCCAGCAGTCACACACGATCAACCCGCTCCTACGAGCAGTACTTC.

The chain employs TRBV10-3 and TRBJ1-1; D is perhaps TRBD1 (5 bases). CDR1 is ENHRY and CDR2 is SYGVKD in the germline V gene. V was trimmed by 4 bases and J by 4 bases, leaving 16 bases between them. The CDR3 length is 15 residues. Here the CDR3 DNA reads TGTGCCATCAGTGGTGGGACTCCCAAAGGCACTGAAGCTTTCTTT. This sequence encodes CAISGGTPKGTEAFF.

This rearrangement joins TRBV4-3 to TRBJ2-7, with 15 nucleotides matching TRBD2. CDR1 and CDR2 (germline): LGHNA, YSLEER. The CDR3 covers 15 residues. Losses at the gene ends were 4 bases for V and 4 bases for J; bases not matched to a gene: 2. In DNA form, the CDR3 reads TGCGCCAGCAGCCCCGGGACTAGCGGGAGGTACGAGCAGTACTTC. This encodes CASSPGTSGRYEQYF.

J is TRBJ2-3 and V is TRBV7-9; 10 nucleotides align to TRBD2. The germline gives CDR1 SEHNR, CDR2 FQNEAQ (reference sequence). J was trimmed by 4 bases and V by 7 bases; bases with no gene match: 5. The CDR3 runs 14 residues. The CDR3 reads CASITSGNADTQYF. The CDR3 DNA reads TGTGCCAGCATCACTAGCGGGAACGCAGATACGCAGTATTTT.

The rearrangement links TRBV7-8 to TRBJ2-1; D gene uncertain. V lost 2 bases, J lost 7 bases, and 6 bases lay in between. The germline V gene encodes CDR1 SGHVS and CDR2 FQNEAQ. The CDR3 has 12 residues. CDR3 residues: CASSLNLNEQFF. For the CDR3, the DNA is TGTGCCAGCAGCTTAAACTTAAATGAGCAGTTCTTC.

This chain connects TRBV6-1 to TRBJ2-7, with D perhaps TRBD2 (5 bases). This CDR3 comprises 15 residues. The V end was cut by 7 bases, the J end by 4 bases, with 20 bases between. Germline V gene sequence: CDR1 MNHNS, CDR2 SASEGT. CDR3 DNA: TGTGCCAGCAAGGTCAGCCAAATAGGAGGATACGAGCAGTACTTC. Residues: CASKVSQIGGYEQYF.

On this clone itself: The conserved closing phenylalanine or tryptophan is absent in this CDR3, likely reflecting a read error. Because the CDR3's place on the DNA is in doubt, the DNA is left out and the CDR3 is given as listed by TCRdb. This chain joins TRBV6-1 and TRBJ1-2; the table's D call, TRBD1, was not checked against the DNA. From its first to its last residue, the CDR3 has 14 amino acids. Germline V gene sequence: CDR1 MNHNS, CDR2 SASEGT. CDR3 protein: CASSPLETRGSVSI.